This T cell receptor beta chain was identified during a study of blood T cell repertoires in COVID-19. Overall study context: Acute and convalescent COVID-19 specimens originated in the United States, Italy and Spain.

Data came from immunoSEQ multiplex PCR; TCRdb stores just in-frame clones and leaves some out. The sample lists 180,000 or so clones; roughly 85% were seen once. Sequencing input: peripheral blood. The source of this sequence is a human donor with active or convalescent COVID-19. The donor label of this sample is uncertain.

CDR3 sequence reads: CASSQLTGNYEQYF. CDR3 nucleotides: TGTGCCAGCAGCCAACTGACAGGGAATTACGAGCAGTACTTC. The gene calls are TRBV3-1 (or the pseudogene TRBV3-2) and TRBJ2-7, with 7 bases lining up with TRBD1. J lost 4 bases, V lost 2 bases, and 5 bases had no gene match. This CDR3 comprises 14 residues. Germline V gene sequence: CDR1 LGHDT, CDR2 YNNKEL (reference sequence).